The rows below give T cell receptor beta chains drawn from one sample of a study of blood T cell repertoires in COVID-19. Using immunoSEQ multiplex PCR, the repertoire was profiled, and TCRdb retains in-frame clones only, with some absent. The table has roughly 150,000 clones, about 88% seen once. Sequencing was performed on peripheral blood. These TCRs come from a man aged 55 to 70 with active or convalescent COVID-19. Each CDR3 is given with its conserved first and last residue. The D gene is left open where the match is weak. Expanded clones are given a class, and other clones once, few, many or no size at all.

CDR3 DNA: TGTGCCAGTAGCCGGTTACGGGATGAGCAGTTCTTC
CDR3 protein: CASSRLRDEQFF
D gene: .
V gene: TRBV19
clone size: .
J gene: TRBJ2-1
CDR3 length: 12

CDR3 DNA: TGCGCCAGCCGACAGGGGGCGTTCACTGGGGCCAACGTCCTGACTTTC
CDR3 protein: CASRQGAFTGANVLTF
D gene: TRBD1
V gene: TRBV5-1
clone size: .
J gene: TRBJ2-6
CDR3 length: 16

CDR3 DNA: TGTGCCAGCAGGGAACAGGGGAAGAGTGAAGCTTTCTTT
CDR3 protein: CASREQGKSEAFF
D gene: TRBD1
V gene: TRBV2
clone size: .
J gene: TRBJ1-1
CDR3 length: 13

CDR3 DNA: TGTGCCAGCAGCCAAAAGGGGGCGAATACTGAAGCTTTCTTT
CDR3 protein: CASSQKGANTEAFF
D gene: TRBD1
V gene: TRBV4-2
clone size: few
J gene: TRBJ1-1
CDR3 length: 14

CDR3 DNA: TGTGCCATCAGAAGACAGTTTCCGGACTATGGCTACACCTTC
CDR3 protein: CAIRRQFPDYGYTF
D gene: .
V gene: TRBV10-3
clone size: .
J gene: TRBJ1-2
CDR3 length: 14

CDR3 DNA: TGTGCCAGCAGCGACGGGGTTGAAGCTTTCTTT
CDR3 protein: CASSDGVEAFF
D gene: .
V gene: TRBV7-2
clone size: .
J gene: TRBJ1-1
CDR3 length: 11

CDR3 DNA: TGTGCCATCAGTGGGACACGGAATACCTACGAGCAGTACTTC
CDR3 protein: CAISGTRNTYEQYF
D gene: .
V gene: TRBV10-3
clone size: .
J gene: TRBJ2-7
CDR3 length: 14

CDR3 DNA: TGCGCCAGCAGCCAAGTTGGCAGGTCTGGCAATCAGCCCCAGCATTTT
CDR3 protein: CASSQVGRSGNQPQHF
D gene: .
V gene: TRBV4-1
clone size: .
J gene: TRBJ1-5
CDR3 length: 16

CDR3 DNA: TGTGCCAGCACCCGACAGGGGGCTTCGAATTCACCCCTCCACTTT
CDR3 protein: CASTRQGASNSPLHF
D gene: TRBD1
V gene: TRBV6-6
clone size: .
J gene: TRBJ1-6
CDR3 length: 15

CDR3 DNA: TGTGCCATCAGCGGGAGTCATAACAATGAGCAGTTCTTC
CDR3 protein: CAISGSHNNEQFF
D gene: .
V gene: TRBV10-3
clone size: .
J gene: TRBJ2-1
CDR3 length: 13

CDR3 DNA: TGTGCCAGCTACCGGACAGGGGAGACTGAAGCTTTCTTT
CDR3 protein: CASYRTGETEAFF
D gene: TRBD1
V gene: TRBV6-6
clone size: .
J gene: TRBJ1-1
CDR3 length: 13

CDR3 DNA: TGTGCCAGCAGTTACCGCTCGCGGGGGTACACCGGGGAGCTGTTTTTT
CDR3 protein: CASSYRSRGYTGELFF
D gene: TRBD2
V gene: TRBV6-5
clone size: .
J gene: TRBJ2-2
CDR3 length: 16

CDR3 DNA: TGTGCCAGCAGTTTCAGTTTCAATTCACCCCTCCACTTT
CDR3 protein: CASSFSFNSPLHF
D gene: .
V gene: TRBV27
clone size: .
J gene: TRBJ1-6
CDR3 length: 13

CDR3 DNA: TGTGCCAGCAGTGACCCTTACGAGCAGTACTTC
CDR3 protein: CASSDPYEQYF
D gene: .
V gene: TRBV6-1
clone size: few
J gene: TRBJ2-7
CDR3 length: 11

CDR3 DNA: TGCGCCAGCAGTGAGTCAAGAGCAGGGGAGCCGTACTTC
CDR3 protein: CASSESRAGEPYF
D gene: .
V gene: TRBV10-1
clone size: .
J gene: TRBJ2-7
CDR3 length: 13

CDR3 DNA: TGCGCCAGCAGCCAAGAAGCGCAGGGTTTTTCGGCTTTCTTT
CDR3 protein: CASSQEAQGFSAFF
D gene: .
V gene: TRBV4-1
clone size: .
J gene: TRBJ1-1
CDR3 length: 14

CDR3 DNA: TGTGCCAGCAGGGGGGACAGAAACTACGAGCAGTACTTC
CDR3 protein: CASRGDRNYEQYF
D gene: TRBD1
V gene: TRBV5-6
clone size: .
J gene: TRBJ2-7
CDR3 length: 13

CDR3 DNA: TGTGCCATCAGTGAGTCGACAGTCCAAAGCAATCAGCCCCAGCATTTT
CDR3 protein: CAISESTVQSNQPQHF
D gene: .
V gene: TRBV10-3
clone size: .
J gene: TRBJ1-5
CDR3 length: 16

CDR3 DNA: TGTGCCAGCAGCTTAGTCAGGGTCGCTGAAGCTTTCTTT
CDR3 protein: CASSLVRVAEAFF
D gene: .
V gene: TRBV11-2
clone size: once
J gene: TRBJ1-1
CDR3 length: 13

CDR3 DNA: TGTGCCAGCAGCCAGAGCAGGGGGATCCATGGCTACACCTTC
CDR3 protein: CASSQSRGIHGYTF
D gene: TRBD1
V gene: TRBV3-1/TRBV3-2
clone size: .
J gene: TRBJ1-2
CDR3 length: 14

CDR3 DNA: TGTGCCAGCAGAGGGACTTCCCGTCCTCGGTACTTC
CDR3 protein: CASRGTSRPRYF
D gene: .
V gene: TRBV28
clone size: .
J gene: TRBJ2-7
CDR3 length: 12

CDR3 DNA: TGTGCCAGCAGCTCTACTAGCGGGGGACAGTACTTC
CDR3 protein: CASSSTSGGQYF
D gene: TRBD2
V gene: TRBV11-3
clone size: .
J gene: TRBJ2-7
CDR3 length: 12

CDR3 DNA: TGCGCCAGCAGCTTTCTTTCAGATACGCAGTATTTT
CDR3 protein: CASSFLSDTQYF
D gene: .
V gene: TRBV5-1
clone size: once
J gene: TRBJ2-3
CDR3 length: 12

CDR3 DNA: TGCGCCAGCAGTCAAACAGGACGGATCTACGAGCAGTACTTC
CDR3 protein: CASSQTGRIYEQYF
D gene: .
V gene: TRBV23-1
clone size: .
J gene: TRBJ2-7
CDR3 length: 14

CDR3 DNA: TGTGCCAGCAGCCACCCACAGGGCTCCGGGGCCAACGTCCTGACTTTC
CDR3 protein: CASSHPQGSGANVLTF
D gene: .
V gene: TRBV7-8
clone size: .
J gene: TRBJ2-6
CDR3 length: 16

CDR3 DNA: TGTGCCAGCAGTATCCGAGGGGGGGTAGCCACTGAAGCTTTCTTT
CDR3 protein: CASSIRGGVATEAFF
D gene: .
V gene: TRBV2
clone size: .
J gene: TRBJ1-1
CDR3 length: 15

CDR3 DNA: TGTGCCAGCAGTTTATATGGCAATGGGAGGTGGGGCTACACCTTC
CDR3 protein: CASSLYGNGRWGYTF
D gene: .
V gene: TRBV27
clone size: once
J gene: TRBJ1-2
CDR3 length: 15

CDR3 DNA: TGTGCCAGCAGTTACAGCGGGGGGGCCACAGATACGCAGTATTTT
CDR3 protein: CASSYSGGATDTQYF
D gene: TRBD2
V gene: TRBV6-5
clone size: .
J gene: TRBJ2-3
CDR3 length: 15

CDR3 DNA: TGTGCCAGTAGTACCACTGCAGGCCTTAATGAAAAACTGTTTTTT
CDR3 protein: CASSTTAGLNEKLFF
D gene: .
V gene: TRBV19
clone size: .
J gene: TRBJ1-4
CDR3 length: 15

CDR3 DNA: TGCGCCAGCAGCTTGGACGGGCAGGGGGCATGGGAAGGCTACACCTTC
CDR3 protein: CASSLDGQGAWEGYTF
D gene: TRBD1
V gene: TRBV5-1
clone size: .
J gene: TRBJ1-2
CDR3 length: 16

CDR3 DNA: TGTGCCAGCACCTCCTTGCGTGTGACAGATACGCAGTATTTT
CDR3 protein: CASTSLRVTDTQYF
D gene: .
V gene: TRBV11-2
clone size: .
J gene: TRBJ2-3
CDR3 length: 14

CDR3 DNA: TGTGCCAGCTGGGGGGCGGGACAGAGCTCCTACAATGAGCAGTTCTTC
CDR3 protein: CASWGAGQSSYNEQFF
D gene: .
V gene: TRBV5-6
clone size: once
J gene: TRBJ2-1
CDR3 length: 16

CDR3 DNA: TGTGCCAGCATACGAGGGTGGACTGAAGCTTTCTTT
CDR3 protein: CASIRGWTEAFF
D gene: .
V gene: TRBV5-8
clone size: .
J gene: TRBJ1-1
CDR3 length: 12

CDR3 DNA: TGTGCCAGCAGAAGTAGGACTCCGAACACCGGGGAGCTGTTTTTT
CDR3 protein: CASRSRTPNTGELFF
D gene: .
V gene: TRBV2
clone size: .
J gene: TRBJ2-2
CDR3 length: 15

CDR3 DNA: TGTGCCAGCATTCCTAGGGGAGACAGGGCTCACGAGCAGTACTTC
CDR3 protein: CASIPRGDRAHEQYF
D gene: TRBD1
V gene: TRBV6-5
clone size: .
J gene: TRBJ2-7
CDR3 length: 15

CDR3 DNA: TGCGCCAGCGACAGTGGGGGCGGAGCCCCCAATGAGCAGTTCTTC
CDR3 protein: CASDSGGGAPNEQFF
D gene: .
V gene: TRBV5-1
clone size: .
J gene: TRBJ2-1
CDR3 length: 15

CDR3 DNA: TGTGCCAGCATACGCGGGAGCTCCTATAATTCACCCCTCCACTTT
CDR3 protein: CASIRGSSYNSPLHF
D gene: .
V gene: TRBV6-5
clone size: .
J gene: TRBJ1-6
CDR3 length: 15

CDR3 DNA: TGTGCCAGCAGTTTATCAATAGGACTAGCCTACGAGCAGTACTTC
CDR3 protein: CASSLSIGLAYEQYF
D gene: TRBD2
V gene: TRBV27
clone size: .
J gene: TRBJ2-7
CDR3 length: 15

CDR3 DNA: TGTGCCACCAGTCGTGGAGGCTATGGCTACACCTTC
CDR3 protein: CATSRGGYGYTF
D gene: .
V gene: TRBV24-1
clone size: .
J gene: TRBJ1-2
CDR3 length: 12

CDR3 DNA: TGTGCCAGCTCACCACCAACGGTCACCGGGGAGCTGTTTTTT
CDR3 protein: CASSPPTVTGELFF
D gene: .
V gene: TRBV18
clone size: .
J gene: TRBJ2-2
CDR3 length: 14

CDR3 DNA: TGTGCCAGCAGCCCCGGACTAGCGGACCTCTCCTACGAGCAGTACTTC
CDR3 protein: CASSPGLADLSYEQYF
D gene: TRBD2
V gene: TRBV3-1/TRBV3-2
clone size: .
J gene: TRBJ2-7
CDR3 length: 16